The rows below give T cell receptor beta chains drawn from one sample of a study of T cell repertoires in cytomegalovirus infection. TCRdb reanalysed the reads using MiXCR and keeps one entry per CDR3 protein. The sample has almost 300,000 distinct CDR3 sequences, about a tenth seen once. The specimen was PBMCs. The receptors were sampled from a human donor in good health (CMV status not recorded). Some clones in this sample may be carry-over from other donors' samples. Each CDR3 is given with its conserved first and last residue.

TRBV5-1,TRBJ1-1,CASSLGAMNTEAFF
TRBV28,TRBJ2-3,CASSFRQRSSTDTQYF
TRBV20-1,TRBJ1-3,CSARAGRSTPGNTIYF
TRBV6-2/TRBV6-3,TRBJ1-2,CASSSTPRGYTF
TRBV29-1,TRBJ1-3,CSARTGNSGNTIYF
TRBV5-5,TRBJ1-2,CASGEGPYGYTF
TRBV5-1,TRBJ2-7,CASSIGTGRYEQYF
TRBV5-1,TRBJ2-7,CASSGDGLYEQYF
TRBV20-1,TRBJ2-3,CSAKTGGYTDTQYF
TRBV29-1,TRBJ2-3,CSCRVKGGTDTQYF
TRBV18,TRBJ1-5,CASSPEGSAAQHF
TRBV25-1,TRBJ2-5,CASSEQRTAFQETQYF
TRBV5-1,TRBJ2-3,CASLASGSATQYF
TRBV10-3,TRBJ1-4,CAISSGQGTHEKLFF
TRBV20-1,TRBJ2-4,CSAGWGRSKNIQYF
TRBV2,TRBJ1-3,CASSVDGSSGNTIYF
TRBV9,TRBJ2-7,CASSARPGQGYDEQYF
TRBV3-1,TRBJ1-2,CASSQSGGTGYTF
TRBV14,TRBJ1-1,CASSLRTDTEAFF
TRBV20-1,TRBJ2-5,CSARVKWETQYF
TRBV20-1,TRBJ1-1,CSASNPLTEAFF
TRBV7-2,TRBJ2-1,CASSPISGGWDEQFF
TRBV28,TRBJ1-1,CASSVKQGAGNTEAFF
TRBV24-1,TRBJ2-3,CATSDSSLRGTSTDTQYF
TRBV28,TRBJ1-5,CASSYRTKGGNQPQHF
TRBV20-1,TRBJ1-5,CSGAIGHNQPQHF
TRBV7-2,TRBJ1-6,CASSRWREDSPLHF
TRBV23-1,TRBJ2-5,CASSKDRRETQYF
TRBV7-2,TRBJ2-3,CASSTRTSSSDTQYF
TRBV7-6,TRBJ1-2,CASSLTLRGEGYGYTF
TRBV14,TRBJ2-1,CASSQDKRGAWNEQFF
TRBV5-1,TRBJ1-2,CASSTTGVGYTF
TRBV7-9,TRBJ1-6,CASSPPEGTDNSPLHF
TRBV6-5,TRBJ1-1,CASSRPNTEAFF
TRBV7-8,TRBJ1-5,CASSSRGPNQPQHF
TRBV4-3,TRBJ1-1,CASSQDLGDRKSTEAFF
TRBV7-9,TRBJ1-5,CASSLGQGWGQPQHF
TRBV29-1,TRBJ2-5,CSVDGPGQRETQYF
TRBV28,TRBJ1-3,CASSRDGRSGNTIYF
TRBV2,TRBJ1-2,CASSVTDGYTF
TRBV20-1,TRBJ1-4,CSARDGTVGEKLFF
TRBV12-5,TRBJ2-1,CASGRQNNEQFF
TRBV10-3,TRBJ1-2,CAISELVGQSNYGYTF
TRBV7-9,TRBJ2-1,CARMPAGHNEQFF
TRBV12-3/TRBV12-4,TRBJ1-5,CASSRQGLGGWPQHF
TRBV12-3/TRBV12-4,TRBJ1-1,CASSLGPVANTEAFF
TRBV29-1,TRBJ1-5,CSVDGRQKANQPQHF
TRBV2,TRBJ2-2,CASKTPGPNTGELFF
TRBV20-1,TRBJ1-1,CSARVLQGNTEAFF
TRBV12-5,TRBJ2-5,CASGPSGGLRSQETQYF
TRBV19,TRBJ1-2,CASRRGQAYGYTF
TRBV5-4,TRBJ1-1,CASSFPGSGTNTEAFF
TRBV6-6,TRBJ1-5,CASRSRTGSENQPQHF
TRBV2,TRBJ1-5,CASSRDTLSNQPQHF
TRBV20-1,TRBJ1-6,CSAILEIGIYNSPLHF